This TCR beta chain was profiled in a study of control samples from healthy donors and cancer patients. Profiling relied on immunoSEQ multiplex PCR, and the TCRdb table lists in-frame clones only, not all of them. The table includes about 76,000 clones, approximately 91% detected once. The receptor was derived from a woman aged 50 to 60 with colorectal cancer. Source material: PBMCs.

This CDR3 reads CAGGDETGPNSPLHF. The CDR3 nucleotides are TGTGCCGGAGGCGACGAGACAGGGCCAAATTCACCCCTCCACTTT. V and J are TRBV28 and TRBJ1-6, with 7 positions matching TRBD1. The germline V gene encodes CDR1 MDHEN and CDR2 SYDVKM. This CDR3 spans 15 amino acids. Trimming at V came to 11 bases and at J to 7 bases, leaving 14 bases not matched to a gene.